The source of this TCR beta chain is a study of T-cell reconstitution after alpha-beta-depleted transplantation in children. Germline CDR1 is KGHSH and CDR2 is LQKENI. This CDR3 has 15 residues. Trimming cost V 3 bases and J 0 bases, with 11 bases left between them. Unique molecular identifiers were incorporated during preparation of the TCRbeta library. TCRdb called the PCR reads again in MiXCR, with one record for every CDR3 protein. Of 300,000 to 400,000 distinct CDR3 sequences in the sample, roughly 25% were seen once. The chain combines TRBV18 with TRBJ1-1, with TRBD1 as a possible D gene (6 bases). The input for sequencing was PBMCs, mostly from graft donor cells, taken 180 days after TCRalphabeta/CD19-depleted stem cell transplant. This clonotype originated in a male patient between 5 and 17 years old who had a stem cell transplant for acute lymphoblastic leukemia, so the T cells may come from the graft donor. The CDR3 nucleotides are TGTGCCAGCTCACCGACGACAGGAATGAACACTGAAGCTTTCTTT. Translating gives CASSPTTGMNTEAFF.